The 4 T cell receptor beta chains below all came from one sample that was sequenced in a study of technical replicates of blood from a handful of donors. Using immunoSEQ multiplex PCR, the repertoire was profiled, and TCRdb retains in-frame clones only, with some absent. The table lists 50,000 to 70,000 clones, over 85% of them singletons, with 4.2% in the top ten. The sample taken for sequencing was PBMCs. The receptors here all came from a human donor in good health. Some clones in this sample may be carry-over from other donors' samples.

The table lists this clone with a count of one. The V call is TRBV5-1, the J call TRBJ2-3, with D possibly TRBD2 on 6 matching bases. Germline V gene lookup returns CDR1 SGHRS and CDR2 YFSETQ. The V end lost 2 bases, the J end lost 4 bases, and 17 bases lay between the germline ends. The CDR3 is made up of 16 amino acids. The CDR3 nucleotides read TGCGCCAGCAGCTTCCCCCGGGAGTGGGGTGCAGATACGCAGTATTTT. Translation: CASSFPREWGADTQYF.

The CDR3 bases are TGTGCCAGCAGCTTCCGGACTAGCGGGGGCGGGGAGCTGTTTTTT. The encoded protein is CASSFRTSGGGELFF. V gene TRBV5-4 combines with J gene TRBJ2-2; 13 nucleotides line up with TRBD2. CDR1 is SGHNT, CDR2 YYREEE, per germline (reference sequence). CDR3 size: 15 residues. Germline trimming cut 2 bases from V and 7 bases from J; bases unmatched to any gene: 2.

In its sample, this clone was seen once. The V and J genes are TRBV4-1 and TRBJ2-7, with D perhaps matching TRBD1 (6 bases). Trimming took off 4 bases at V and 2 bases at J, with 15 bases between the two ends. In germline, CDR1 is MGHRA, CDR2 YSYEKL. CDR3 length: 15 amino acids. The CDR3 loop is CASSPYTGLTYEQYF. The CDR3 region has the DNA TGCGCCAGCAGCCCCTATACAGGGTTAACCTACGAGCAGTACTTC.

The chain links TRBV7-2 to TRBJ2-7; TRBD1 matches 7 bases. CDR3 length: 14 residues. J lost 3 bases, V lost 1 base, and 3 bases had no gene match. The V gene's germline CDR1 is SGHTA and CDR2 FQGNSA. DNA of the CDR3: TGTGCCAGCAGCTTAGATCCAGGGGGCTACGAGCAGTACTTC. Translating gives CASSLDPGGYEQYF. The whole variable domain, filled in from reference TRBV7-2 and TRBJ2-7, reads GAGVSQSPSNKVTEKGKDVELRCDPISGHTALYWYRQSLGQGLEFLIYFQGNSAPDKSGLPSDRFSAERTGGSVSTLTIQRTQQEDSAVYLCASSLDPGGYEQYFGPGTRLTVT.